A selection of T cell receptor beta chains follows, all from one sample in a study of T-cell memory formation after mild COVID-19. In TCRdb, the 5' RACE reads were re-called with MiXCR into one record per CDR3 protein. The data show some 190,000 distinct CDR3 sequences, 18% seen once. The sample consisted of PBMCs or a T cell subset sorted from them (not recorded which). These receptors all stem from an adult woman who had mild COVID-19 (a few samples of this study predate the infection). Cell type and time point are not known. Each CDR3 is given with its conserved first and last residue. The D gene is left open where the match is weak. Clone size is stated in some rows and not others, as once, few, many or a class when expanded.

j_gene: TRBJ1-2
abundance: NA
v_gene: TRBV7-9
d_gene: TRBD1
len: 15
CDR3nt: TGTGCCAGCAGCGGACACAGGGGAGAGAACTATCGCTACACCTTC
CDR3aa: CASSGHRGENYRYTF

j_gene: TRBJ1-1
abundance: NA
v_gene: TRBV27
d_gene: NA
len: 14
CDR3nt: TGTGCCAGCAGTTTTTCGGGACAGAACACTGAAGCTTTCTTT
CDR3aa: CASSFSGQNTEAFF

j_gene: TRBJ2-7
abundance: NA
v_gene: TRBV27
d_gene: TRBD1
len: 15
CDR3nt: TGTGCCAGCAGTAGCCCGGGACAGGGTTCCTACGAGCAGTACTTC
CDR3aa: CASSSPGQGSYEQYF

j_gene: TRBJ1-1
abundance: many
v_gene: TRBV30
d_gene: NA
len: 13
CDR3nt: TGTGCCTGGAGGGAACCAGGATCACCGGAAGCTTTCTTT
CDR3aa: CAWREPGSPEAFF

j_gene: TRBJ2-3
abundance: NA
v_gene: TRBV7-2
d_gene: NA
len: 15
CDR3nt: TGTGCCAGCAGCTTACGTATAGGGAACACAGATACGCAGTATTTT
CDR3aa: CASSLRIGNTDTQYF

j_gene: TRBJ1-1
abundance: NA
v_gene: TRBV19
d_gene: NA
len: 15
CDR3nt: TGTGCCAGTAGTCTCCAAGGGAGAATGGGCACTGAAGCTTTCTTT
CDR3aa: CASSLQGRMGTEAFF

j_gene: TRBJ2-7
abundance: NA
v_gene: TRBV7-6
d_gene: NA
len: 16
CDR3nt: TGTGCCAGCAGCTTAGGGATCCCCGGGGGGCGGTACGAGCAGTACTTC
CDR3aa: CASSLGIPGGRYEQYF

j_gene: TRBJ2-7
abundance: NA
v_gene: TRBV7-9
d_gene: NA
len: 14
CDR3nt: TGTGCCAGCAGCCTGCAGGGGAACACCTACGAGCAGTACTTC
CDR3aa: CASSLQGNTYEQYF

j_gene: TRBJ2-1
abundance: few
v_gene: TRBV24-1
d_gene: TRBD2
len: 18
CDR3nt: TGTGCCACCAGTGATCCTACTCGACTAGCGGGAGGGATCAATGAGCAGTTCTTC
CDR3aa: CATSDPTRLAGGINEQFF

j_gene: TRBJ1-1
abundance: few
v_gene: TRBV7-9
d_gene: NA
len: 12
CDR3nt: TGTGCCAGCAGCTGGGTCGGCACTGAAGCTTTCTTT
CDR3aa: CASSWVGTEAFF

j_gene: TRBJ1-1
abundance: once
v_gene: TRBV7-9
d_gene: NA
len: 14
CDR3nt: TGTGCCAGCAGCTTATGGCCAGCTAACACTGAAGCTCTCTTT
CDR3aa: CASSLWPANTEALF

j_gene: TRBJ2-7
abundance: NA
v_gene: TRBV7-2
d_gene: TRBD1
len: 17
CDR3nt: TGTGCCAGCAGCTCCCGTCCGGGACAGGGAGGTCGGTACGAGCAGTACTTC
CDR3aa: CASSSRPGQGGRYEQYF

j_gene: TRBJ2-5
abundance: few
v_gene: TRBV6-1
d_gene: TRBD2
len: 16
CDR3nt: TGTGCCAGCAGTGAAGCGCTGGCGGGGGGTAAAGAGACCCAGTACTTC
CDR3aa: CASSEALAGGKETQYF

j_gene: TRBJ2-1
abundance: NA
v_gene: TRBV4-2
d_gene: NA
len: 14
CDR3nt: TGTGCCAGCAGCCAAGATGGGGGTAACAATGAGCAGTTCTTC
CDR3aa: CASSQDGGNNEQFF

j_gene: TRBJ2-1
abundance: NA
v_gene: TRBV5-1
d_gene: TRBD2
len: 15
CDR3nt: TGCGCCAGCAGCGATAGCGGGACCGGCTACAATGAGCAGTTCTTC
CDR3aa: CASSDSGTGYNEQFF

j_gene: TRBJ1-2
abundance: NA
v_gene: TRBV20-1
d_gene: TRBD1
len: 14
CDR3nt: TGCAGTGCGCCGGACAGGACATCTAACTATGGCTACACCTTC
CDR3aa: CSAPDRTSNYGYTF

j_gene: TRBJ2-2
abundance: NA
v_gene: TRBV19
d_gene: NA
len: 14
CDR3nt: TGTGCCAGTAGAGGGTTCGGAGACACCGGGGAGCTGTTTTTT
CDR3aa: CASRGFGDTGELFF

j_gene: TRBJ2-3
abundance: few
v_gene: TRBV25-1
d_gene: NA
len: 13
CDR3nt: TGTGCCACCCGAGGGTCCGGCACAGATACGCAGTATTTT
CDR3aa: CATRGSGTDTQYF

j_gene: TRBJ2-5
abundance: NA
v_gene: TRBV5-1
d_gene: TRBD2
len: 19
CDR3nt: TGCGCCAGCAGCTTCGGACTAGCGGGGTTTTCCACCGGAGTGGAGACCCAGTACTTC
CDR3aa: CASSFGLAGFSTGVETQYF

j_gene: TRBJ2-6
abundance: NA
v_gene: TRBV7-2
d_gene: NA
len: 18
CDR3nt: TGTGCCAGCAGCTTACCCCCGGCCCGGAGCTCTGGGGCCAACGTCCTGACTTTC
CDR3aa: CASSLPPARSSGANVLTF

j_gene: TRBJ1-1
abundance: NA
v_gene: TRBV20-1
d_gene: NA
len: 10
CDR3nt: TGCAGTGCTAAGTTTACTGAAGCTTTCTTT
CDR3aa: CSAKFTEAFF

j_gene: TRBJ2-1
abundance: NA
v_gene: TRBV7-2
d_gene: TRBD2
len: 18
CDR3nt: TGTGCCAGCAGCTTAGCGGGGACTAGCGGGATGGCAAATGGTGAGCAGTTCTTC
CDR3aa: CASSLAGTSGMANGEQFF

j_gene: TRBJ2-3
abundance: NA
v_gene: TRBV5-8
d_gene: NA
len: 16
CDR3nt: TGTGCCAGCAGCTTGGGGGACACCTCTAGCACAGATACGCAGTATTTT
CDR3aa: CASSLGDTSSTDTQYF

j_gene: TRBJ2-7
abundance: NA
v_gene: TRBV15
d_gene: NA
len: 15
CDR3nt: TGTGCCACCAGCAGAGAGGGGGGTTCTACCTACGAGCAGGACTTC
CDR3aa: CATSREGGSTYEQDF

j_gene: TRBJ2-6
abundance: few
v_gene: TRBV27
d_gene: NA
len: 18
CDR3nt: TGTGCCAGCAGTCTAGCGGGGACAGGGCGCCCTGGGGCCAACGTCCTGACTTTC
CDR3aa: CASSLAGTGRPGANVLTF

j_gene: TRBJ1-5
abundance: NA
v_gene: TRBV6-2/TRBV6-3
d_gene: NA
len: 19
CDR3nt: TGTGCCAGCAGTGGAATCAACAGGCCTCACGGGTATGGCAATCAGCCCCAGCATTTT
CDR3aa: CASSGINRPHGYGNQPQHF

j_gene: TRBJ1-3
abundance: NA
v_gene: TRBV12-3/TRBV12-4
d_gene: NA
len: 13
CDR3nt: TGTGCCAGCGGACAGAGCTCTGGAAACACCATATATTTT
CDR3aa: CASGQSSGNTIYF

j_gene: TRBJ2-3
abundance: few
v_gene: TRBV20-1
d_gene: TRBD1
len: 18
CDR3nt: TGCAGCGCCAACCGACGAGGATATAGGACAGGGGCAATAGATACGCAGTATTTT
CDR3aa: CSANRRGYRTGAIDTQYF